The rows below give T cell receptor beta chains drawn from one sample of a study of blood T cell repertoires in COVID-19. This table comes from immunoSEQ multiplex PCR, and its TCRdb copy is limited to in-frame clones, with some not included. This sample has under 200,000 clones, with 86% found just once. Sequencing was performed on peripheral blood. The receptors were sampled from a man between 18 and 29 years old with acute or convalescent COVID-19. Both conserved end residues are part of each CDR3. The D gene is left open where the match is weak. Only some rows state a clone size, as once, few, many or a class for expanded clones.

clone_size j_call d_call v_call cdr3_nt cdr3_aa
NA TRBJ2-7 NA TRBV7-9 TGTGCCAGCAGCTTATTCACAGGGCGGAAATACGAGCAGTACTTC CASSLFTGRKYEQYF
NA TRBJ2-5 NA TRBV24-1 TGTGCCACCAGTGACCCCCGGGAACCTCAAGAGACCCAGTACTTC CATSDPREPQETQYF
NA TRBJ1-2 NA TRBV30 TGTGCCTGGACCTCCGGGGTGGTCTATGGCTACACCTTC CAWTSGVVYGYTF
once TRBJ1-6 NA TRBV25-1 TGTGCCAGCAGTGAATCGATGGGCAGGGCTTATTCACCCCTCCACTTT CASSESMGRAYSPLHF
NA TRBJ2-4 TRBD1 TRBV3-1/TRBV3-2 TGTGCCAGCAGCCAAGGGACAGGAGTAGCCAAAAACATTCAGTACTTC CASSQGTGVAKNIQYF
NA TRBJ2-5 TRBD2 TRBV5-1 TGCGCCAGCAGCCGGAGGCCTAGCGGGGGCAATGAAGAGACCCAGTACTTC CASSRRPSGGNEETQYF
NA TRBJ1-6 TRBD1 TRBV30 TGTGCCTGGAGTAACGGACAGGGTAGTTCACCCCTCCACTTT CAWSNGQGSSPLHF
NA TRBJ1-5 NA TRBV6-5 TGTGCCAGCAGTCAACAGGGTTATCAGCCCCAGCATTTT CASSQQGYQPQHF
NA TRBJ1-4 TRBD1 TRBV2 TGTGCCAGCAGGCTAGGGACAGAGGCTAATGAAAAACTGTTTTTT CASRLGTEANEKLFF
NA TRBJ1-5 NA TRBV28 TGTGCATCCATGGTGCGGAATCAGCCCCAGCATTTT CASMVRNQPQHF
NA TRBJ1-5 NA TRBV6-1 TGTGCCAGCAGTGAAGCCCTTCGAGCGGGGATCAATCAGCCCCAGCATTTT CASSEALRAGINQPQHF
NA TRBJ1-1 TRBD1 TRBV5-4 TGTGCCAGCAGCGAACGACAGGGGCGGGCTTTCTTT CASSERQGRAFF
NA TRBJ1-2 TRBD1 TRBV19 TGTGCCAGTAGTATGGTGGACAGGGGGAGTCCTAACTATGGCTACACCTTC CASSMVDRGSPNYGYTF
few TRBJ2-5 TRBD2 TRBV6-2/TRBV6-3 TGTGCCAGCAGTTTCTCGCTGACTAGCGGGGGTGTCGAGACCCAGTACTTC CASSFSLTSGGVETQYF
NA TRBJ1-2 NA TRBV6-6 TGTGCCAGCAGTTATCGGTCCTTGGAGGGCTACACCTTC CASSYRSLEGYTF
NA TRBJ1-1 NA TRBV18 TGTGCCAGCTCACCATTCCCGCGAGACACTGAAGCTTTCTTT CASSPFPRDTEAFF
few TRBJ1-2 NA TRBV10-3 TGTGCCATCAGTGAAGGTAGTGGAGGTGGTAACTATGGCTACACCTTC CAISEGSGGGNYGYTF
NA TRBJ1-5 NA TRBV7-8 TGTGCCAGCAGCTTAGGTGACAACAGCAATCAGCCCCAGCATTTT CASSLGDNSNQPQHF
few TRBJ1-5 TRBD1 TRBV10-3 TGTGCCATCAGTGATTCCACAGGGGTTTGGCAGCCCCAGCATTTT CAISDSTGVWQPQHF
NA TRBJ1-1 TRBD1 TRBV19 TGTGCCAGTAGAGAACAGGGGGCGAACACTGAAGCTTTCTTT CASREQGANTEAFF
NA TRBJ1-1 NA TRBV5-8 TGTGCCAGCAGCTTGGGGACAGTCAGGACTGAAGCTTTCTTT CASSLGTVRTEAFF
once TRBJ2-1 TRBD2 TRBV5-1 TGCGCCAGCAGCTTGGGCGGGGGGGCTTCCTACAATGAGCAGTTCTTC CASSLGGGASYNEQFF
NA TRBJ1-5 NA TRBV19 TGTGCCAGTAGTACTGACGGGATCCGCAATCAGCCCCAGCATTTT CASSTDGIRNQPQHF
NA TRBJ2-2 NA TRBV4-1 TGCGCCAGCAGCCAAGCAAGTCTAAACACCGGGGAGCTGTTTTTT CASSQASLNTGELFF
NA TRBJ1-1 NA TRBV19 TGTGCCAGTAGTATCGCGGGGAGGACTGAAGCTTTCTTT CASSIAGRTEAFF